The 29 T cell receptor beta chains given below trace back to one sample, sequenced in a study of T-cell memory formation after mild COVID-19. Using its own MiXCR run on the 5' RACE reads, TCRdb lists one record per CDR3 protein. This sample has 240,000 or so distinct CDR3 sequences, with over 8.5% found just once. Sequenced: PBMCs or a T cell subset sorted from them (not recorded which). The source of these receptors is a man younger than 35 who had mild COVID-19 (a few samples of this study predate the infection). Cell type and time point are not known.

In this sample, this clonotype turned up a few times. This chain links TRBV5-4 with TRBJ2-1; TRBD2 aligns across 9 bases. The CDR3 loop spans 12 amino acids. The V gene's germline CDR1 is SGHNT and CDR2 YYREEE (reference sequence). V trimming: 4 bases; J trimming: 10 bases; junction bases outside the gene matches: 3. Here the CDR3 reads CASSGGTSEQFF. CDR3 sequence (DNA): TGTGCCAGCAGCGGCGGGACTAGCGAGCAGTTCTTC.

The chain is built from TRBV12-3 or TRBV12-4 and TRBJ1-5; D ambiguous. The CDR3 length is 16 residues. Trimming removed 4 bases from V and 0 bases from J, with 13 bases in between. CDR3 nucleotides: TGTGCCAGCAGTTGGGGAGGGCCTCATAGCAATCAGCCCCAGCATTTT. Translating gives CASSWGGPHSNQPQHF.

There are a few counts of this clonotype. The chain joins TRBV6-6 to TRBJ1-2, with TRBD1 as a possible D gene (5 bases). This CDR3 contains 16 residues. Germline CDR1 and CDR2: MNHNY and SVGAGI (reference sequence). Trimming pared 6 bases from V and 8 bases from J, leaving 25 bases between. The CDR3 is CASSRTPGRGGGGYTF. The CDR3, as DNA: TGTGCCAGCAGCCGAACTCCGGGACGGGGGGGAGGAGGCTACACCTTC.

In its sample, this clonotype was seen a few times. The chain combines TRBV4-3 with TRBJ1-2, with 7 bases fitting TRBD1. Trimming cost V 1 base and J 0 bases; bases outside gene matches: 8. This CDR3 has 17 residues. In germline, CDR1 is LGHNA, CDR2 YSLEER. The CDR3, as DNA: TGCGCCAGCAGCCAAGTTCAGGGGGGAGGCTCTAACTATGGCTACACCTTC. It codes for CASSQVQGGGSNYGYTF.

The CDR3 region has the DNA TGTGCCAGCAGTGACGGGGTCGGTGGGGTAGGACAGCCCCAGCATTTT. This sequence encodes CASSDGVGGVGQPQHF. V is TRBV6-5 and J is TRBJ1-5; D gene unclear. V was clipped by 5 bases and J by 7 bases, with 21 bases between them. CDR1 MNHEY and CDR2 SVGAGI come from the germline V gene. The CDR3 covers 16 residues.

This rearrangement joins TRBV4-2 to TRBJ1-1; D unclear. V dropped 2 bases and J dropped 3 bases, with 7 bases sitting between them. The CDR3 covers 13 residues. Germline CDR1 and CDR2: LGHNA and YNFKEQ. The CDR3 DNA follows: TGTGCCAGCAGCCAACGGGGTCACACTGAAGCTTTCTTT. It encodes CASSQRGHTEAFF.

The J gene is TRBJ2-1, the V gene TRBV6-2 or TRBV6-3; D is unclear. The CDR3 is 15 residues long. Trimming stripped 7 bases from V and 1 base from J, with 14 bases between. CDR1 is MNHEY, CDR2 SVGEGT, per germline. The CDR3 here is CASTKWVASYNEQFF. CDR3 nucleotides: TGTGCCAGCACCAAGTGGGTGGCGTCCTACAATGAGCAGTTCTTC.

In this sample, this clonotype turned up a few times. The chain has TRBV5-6 and TRBJ2-7; 7 bases fit TRBD1. V lost 3 bases, J lost 7 bases, and 10 bases stayed unmatched. This CDR3 comprises 14 residues. Germline CDR1 is SGHDT and CDR2 is YYEEEE. The CDR3 sequence is CASSWGTVPGEQYV. The CDR3 region has the DNA TGTGCCAGCAGCTGGGGGACAGTACCTGGGGAGCAGTACGTC.

This clonotype was detected only a few times. This rearrangement joins TRBV14 to TRBJ2-1; a possible D gene is TRBD1 (6 bases). The CDR3 sequence is 15 residues long. Trimming shortened V by 9 bases and J by 0 bases, and 15 bases separated the two germline ends. The germline V gene has CDR1 SGHDN and CDR2 FVKESK. CDR3 region: CASTRTDSSYNEQFF. The DNA of the CDR3 is TGTGCCAGTACCAGGACAGACAGCTCCTACAATGAGCAGTTCTTC. The entire variable domain, with the rest obtained from reference TRBV14 and TRBJ2-1, is as follows: EAGVTQFPSHSVIEKGQTVTLRCDPISGHDNLYWYRRVMGKEIKFLLHFVKESKQDESGMPNNRFLAERTGGTYSTLKVQPAELEDSGVYFCASTRTDSSYNEQFFGPGTRLTVL.

This clonotype turned up a few times. V usage is TRBV7-9 and J usage is TRBJ2-2, with unresolved D. CDR3 size: 13 residues. Germline CDR1 is SEHNR and CDR2 is FQNEAQ (reference sequence). The V gene lost 1 base and the J gene lost 6 bases, with 6 bases spanning the gap. CDR3 protein: CASSLDVPGELFF. CDR3 in DNA: TGTGCCAGCAGCTTAGACGTCCCCGGGGAGCTGTTTTTT.

This clonotype has ten or more counts. The chain couples TRBV5-1 to TRBJ1-2; D ambiguous. Per the germline V gene, CDR1 is SGHRS and CDR2 is YFSETQ. V lost 3 bases and J lost 6, with 15 bases in between. CDR3 length: 14 residues. CDR3 residues: CASSYSLGPDGYTF. CDR3 nucleotide sequence: TGCGCCAGCAGCTATTCCCTGGGCCCCGATGGCTACACCTTC.

Many counts were recorded for this clonotype. V usage is TRBV19 and J usage is TRBJ1-1; D perhaps matches TRBD1 (5 bases). Trimming removed 7 bases at V and 4 bases at J, with 16 bases between. The CDR3 runs 14 residues. Germline values: CDR1 LNHDA, CDR2 SQIVND (reference sequence). CDR3 sequence: CASTLRDPGTEAFF. DNA for the CDR3: TGTGCCAGTACCCTCCGGGACCCGGGCACTGAAGCTTTCTTT.

The rearrangement links TRBV24-1 to TRBJ2-5; 11 bases are shared with TRBD1. The CDR3 runs 15 residues. From germline, CDR1 is KGHDR and CDR2 SFDVKD. Trimming cost V 7 bases and J 4 bases; bases outside gene matches: 7. The CDR3 protein is CATSKRTGGRETQYF. The CDR3 bases are TGTGCCACCAGCAAAAGGACAGGGGGCAGAGAGACCCAGTACTTC.

The chain couples TRBV18 to TRBJ2-7, with D maybe TRBD2 (6 bases). The germline CDR1 and CDR2 sequences are KGHSH and LQKENI. The ends were cut back, 2 bases at V and 6 bases at J, with 20 bases in the middle. There are 16 residues in the CDR3. This CDR3 reads CASSPMDLGTGSEQYF. In DNA form, the CDR3 reads TGTGCCAGCTCACCAATGGATCTTGGAACCGGGAGCGAGCAGTACTTC.

The V call is TRBV5-1, the J call TRBJ2-3; 7 bases match TRBD2. The ends lost 2 bases at V and 2 bases at J; junction bases unmatched: 5. This CDR3 is 15 amino acids long. Germline V gene lookup returns CDR1 SGHRS and CDR2 YFSETQ. The CDR3 reads CASSFILADTDTQYF. CDR3 nucleotides: TGCGCCAGCAGCTTTATTCTAGCGGACACAGATACGCAGTATTTT. Supplemented by reference TRBV5-1 and TRBJ2-3, the full variable domain reads KAGVTQTPRYLIKTRGQQVTLSCSPISGHRSVSWYQQTPGQGLQFLFEYFSETQRNKGNFPGRFSGRQFSNSRSEMNVSTLELGDSALYLCASSFILADTDTQYFGPGTRLTVL.

V is TRBV20-1 and J is TRBJ1-3; 7 bases are shared with TRBD1. The CDR3 has 17 amino acids. Germline CDR1 DFQATT, CDR2 SNEGSKA (reference sequence). V lost 0 bases and J lost 1; bases outside the gene matches: 9. The CDR3 nucleotides read TGCAGTGCTAGAGATCCTAGACAGGGCACTTCTGGAAACACCATATATTTT. Translated: CSARDPRQGTSGNTIYF.

The chain joins TRBV11-1 to TRBJ2-1; 8 nucleotides line up with TRBD2. The length of the CDR3 is 12 residues. Looked up from germline, CDR1 is SGHAT and CDR2 is FQDESV (reference sequence). DNA for the CDR3: TGTACCACCGGGACTAGTTGGGGGCCTCAGTTCTTC. Translating gives CTTGTSWGPQFF.

The chain combines TRBV5-1 with TRBJ1-3; D not certain. Germline V gene data show CDR1 as SGHRS and CDR2 as YFSETQ. The germline V and J ends were trimmed by 0 bases and 4 bases, with 8 bases remaining between them. CDR3 length: 14 residues. CDR3 amino acids: CASSLGPGGNTIYF. The DNA for the CDR3 is TGCGCCAGCAGCTTGGGGCCGGGGGGAAACACCATATATTTT.

The chain couples TRBV6-5 to TRBJ2-1, with D hard to call. Germline CDR1 is MNHEY and CDR2 is SVGAGI. CDR3 size: 12 residues. Trimming removed 7 bases at V and 8 bases at J, with 12 bases between. The CDR3 is CASKGGFDEQFF. The CDR3 bases are TGTGCCAGCAAGGGCGGATTCGATGAGCAGTTCTTC.

The chain uses TRBV11-2 and TRBJ2-5; the match to TRBD1 covers 11 bases. CDR1 is SGHAT, CDR2 FQNNGV, per germline. This CDR3 region has 16 residues. Trimming cost V 3 bases and J 2 bases; bases outside gene matches: 5. The CDR3 DNA sequence: TGTGCCAGCAGCTTCTATAGGGACAGGGGGCAAGAGACCCAGTACTTC. Its translation: CASSFYRDRGQETQYF.

A few counts support this clonotype. The V call is TRBV27, the J call TRBJ1-2, with 12 bases aligning to TRBD1. The CDR3 contains 14 residues. The V and J ends lost 4 bases and 8 bases, in that order; junction bases with no gene match: 5. The germline gives CDR1 MNHEY, CDR2 SMNVEV (reference sequence). Written as DNA, the CDR3 is TGTGCCAGCAGTTGGGGACAGGGGGCGCGGGGCTACACCTTC. Encoded protein: CASSWGQGARGYTF.

The CDR3 reads CASSLVGRANEQFF. Here the CDR3 DNA reads TGCGCCAGCAGCTTGGTCGGGAGGGCCAATGAGCAGTTCTTC. The chain joins TRBV5-1 to TRBJ2-1; 8 nucleotides line up with TRBD2. V was clipped by 0 bases and J by 6 bases; unmatched bases: 2. CDR1 and CDR2 (germline): SGHRS, YFSETQ. The CDR3 is 14 amino acids.

The table lists this clonotype with a few counts. The V call is TRBV9, the J call TRBJ2-7; no definite D call. This CDR3 contains 14 residues. Germline assignment: CDR1 SGDLS and CDR2 YYNGEE. Trimming took off 0 bases at V and 6 bases at J, with 13 bases between the two ends. The CDR3 loop reads CASSVDSLRAEQYF. The CDR3 bases are TGTGCCAGCAGCGTAGATAGCCTGCGCGCCGAGCAGTACTTC.

The chain carries TRBV5-1 and TRBJ2-7; D is undetermined. Germline CDR1 and CDR2: SGHRS and YFSETQ. The CDR3 is made up of 19 amino acids. V gave up 4 bases and J gave up 3 bases, with 29 bases separating them. CDR3 sequence reads: CASSPLPNESRKLYYEQYV. Here the CDR3 DNA reads TGCGCCAGCAGCCCACTCCCGAACGAGTCGCGGAAGTTGTACTACGAGCAGTACGTC.

The chain couples TRBV3-1 to TRBJ2-2, with 7 bases identical to TRBD1. J lost 5 bases, V lost 4 bases, and 10 bases had no gene match. CDR3 length: 16 amino acids. In germline, CDR1 is LGHDT, CDR2 YNNKEL (reference sequence). DNA for the CDR3: TGTGCCAGCAGCCCGACGACAGGGACGGGAACCGGGGAGCTGTTTTTT. Translation gives CASSPTTGTGTGELFF.

There are a few counts of this clonotype. The V call is TRBV7-2, the J call TRBJ1-5; a weak D match, TRBD1 (5 bases). Trimming removed 5 bases from V and 0 bases from J, with 14 bases in between. Germline CDR1 SGHTA, CDR2 FQGNSA. The CDR3 is 16 residues long. The CDR3 DNA is TGTGCCAGCAGCCTGTGGGGGGTGGATAGCAATCAGCCCCAGCATTTT. It encodes CASSLWGVDSNQPQHF.

This clonotype turned up a few times. The V gene is TRBV27, the J gene TRBJ2-1, with 9 nucleotides matching TRBD2. V shed 2 bases, J shed 0 bases, and the junction held 5 bases outside the gene matches. The CDR3 consists of 17 residues. Germline V gene lookup returns CDR1 MNHEY and CDR2 SMNVEV (reference sequence). CDR3 sequence: CASSLKVAGVSYNEQFF. The CDR3 nucleotides are TGTGCCAGCAGTTTAAAGGTAGCGGGGGTCTCCTACAATGAGCAGTTCTTC.

This clonotype has a count of ten or more. J is TRBJ1-3 and V is TRBV6-5; D uncertain. CDR1 and CDR2 (germline): MNHEY, SVGAGI. Trimming left V 2 bases short and J 0 bases short, with 8 bases between. The CDR3 has 15 amino acids. The CDR3 DNA reads TGTGCCAGCAGTTACAAAGGCGACTCTGGAAACACCATATATTTT. It translates to CASSYKGDSGNTIYF.

Only a few counts were recorded for this clonotype. The chain combines TRBV7-2 with TRBJ1-2; maybe TRBD1 (5 bases). Trimming removed 5 bases from V and 5 bases from J, with 12 bases in between. The CDR3 loop spans 13 amino acids. Germline assignment: CDR1 SGHTA and CDR2 FQGNSA. The CDR3 nucleotides are TGTGCCAGCAGCCAGGACCGACAGTATGGCTACACCTTC. This gives the protein CASSQDRQYGYTF.